This entry lists 27 T cell receptor beta chains sequenced from one sample in a study of control samples from healthy donors and cancer patients. The table came from immunoSEQ multiplex PCR; TCRdb's copy has only in-frame clones and leaves some out. The sample consists of under 200,000 clones, just under 95% of them appearing once. The sample was blood. The receptors stem from a woman aged 40 to 50 in good health.

The gene calls are TRBV9 and TRBJ2-2; 10 bases map to TRBD1. CDR1 SGDLS and CDR2 YYNGEE come from the germline V gene. The CDR3 loop spans 17 amino acids. J lost 5 bases, V lost 3 bases, and 10 bases had no gene match. CDR3 protein: CASSAEGQGIVTGELFF. The DNA for the CDR3 is TGTGCCAGCAGCGCCGAGGGACAGGGGATTGTTACCGGGGAGCTGTTTTTT.

The gene calls are TRBV12-3 or TRBV12-4 and TRBJ2-7; TRBD1 matches 7 bases. With 8 bases clipped from V and 1 base from J, the junction kept 2 bases outside the gene matches. The CDR3 is made up of 12 amino acids. In nucleotides, the CDR3 is TGTGCCAGCCAGGACAGGTCCTACGAGCAGTACTTC. Residues: CASQDRSYEQYF.

The V gene is TRBV25-1, the J gene TRBJ2-7; D may match TRBD1 or TRBD2 (5 bases each). V was cut by 1 base and J by 6 bases, with 19 bases left in between. The length of the CDR3 is 16 residues. Germline CDR1 MGHDK, CDR2 SYGVNS. As DNA, the CDR3 is TGTGCCAGCAGTGAATCGGTAAACCAGGGAGCTGGCGAGCAGTACTTC. Translated, it gives CASSESVNQGAGEQYF.

This chain links TRBV27 with TRBJ1-4; 7 nucleotides agree with TRBD1. Germline V gives CDR1 MNHEY, CDR2 SMNVEV (reference sequence). This CDR3 contains 14 residues. Trimming at V came to 6 bases and at J to 7 bases, leaving 8 bases not matched to a gene. CDR3 region: CASSLGTVGEKLFF. DNA of the CDR3: TGTGCCAGCAGCTTAGGGACAGTGGGTGAAAAACTGTTTTTT.

This clone showed up just a few times. This sequence joins TRBV12-3 or TRBV12-4 and TRBJ2-5; a possible D gene is TRBD2 (7 bases). The length of the CDR3 is 13 residues. With 7 bases removed from V and 2 bases from J, the gap between germline ends came to 11 bases. The CDR3 loop is CASKGGGQETQYF. The DNA of the CDR3 is TGTGCCAGCAAGGGAGGGGGGCAAGAGACCCAGTACTTC.

This chain connects TRBV7-9 to TRBJ1-2; no firm D call. CDR1 and CDR2 (germline): SEHNR, FQNEAQ (reference sequence). The CDR3 length is 14 residues. V was clipped by 2 bases and J by 3 bases, with 10 bases between them. For the CDR3, the DNA is TGTGCCAGCAGCTTAATAGGGAGGGACTATGGCTACACCTTC. This translates into CASSLIGRDYGYTF. The whole variable domain, filled in from reference TRBV7-9 and TRBJ1-2, reads DTGVSQNPRHKITKRGQNVTFRCDPISEHNRLYWYRQTLGQGPEFLTYFQNEAQLEKSRLLSDRFSAERPKGSFSTLEIQRTEQGDSAMYLCASSLIGRDYGYTFGSGTRLTVV.

DNA of the CDR3: TGTGCCAGCAGCAGGGGAGGGAACACTGAAGCTTTCTTT. This sequence encodes CASSRGGNTEAFF. This chain uses TRBV12-3 or TRBV12-4 with TRBJ1-1, with a weak D call TRBD1 (6 bases). The CDR3 has 13 amino acids. The V gene lost 6 bases and the J gene lost 1 base, with 9 bases spanning the gap.

This chain uses TRBV4-1 with TRBJ2-5, with 8 nucleotides matching TRBD1. CDR1 is MGHRA, CDR2 YSYEKL, per germline. The junction had 15 bases not matched to a gene; V was cut back by 5 bases and J by 1 base. This CDR3 contains 18 residues. CDR3 sequence (DNA): TGCGCCAGCAGCACCGCTGCGAACTCCGGGACAGGCCAAGAGACCCAGTACTTC. Its protein product is CASSTAANSGTGQETQYF.

The V gene is TRBV30, the J gene TRBJ1-5; tentatively, D is TRBD1 (5 bases). Germline CDR1 GTSNPN, CDR2 SVGIG (reference sequence). The germline V and J ends were trimmed by 0 bases and 7 bases, with 10 bases remaining between them. The CDR3 has 13 residues. The CDR3: CAWSVRAGQPQHF. The CDR3 DNA reads as TGTGCCTGGAGTGTAAGGGCAGGGCAGCCCCAGCATTTT. The full variable domain, in which reference TRBV30 and TRBJ1-5 provide the parts outside the CDR3, is SQTIHQWPATLVQPVGSPLSLECTVEGTSNPNLYWYRQAAGRGLQLLFYSVGIGQISSEVPQNLSASRPQDRQFILSSKKLLLSDSGFYLCAWSVRAGQPQHFGDGTRLSIL.

In its sample, this clone was seen a few times. This chain joins TRBV9 and TRBJ2-3; unclear D gene. V was trimmed by 3 bases and J by 3 bases, leaving 17 bases between them. CDR1 is SGDLS and CDR2 is YYNGEE in the germline V gene. This CDR3 region has 16 residues. CDR3 sequence: CASSAARSTRTDTQYF. In nucleotides, the CDR3 is TGTGCCAGCAGCGCCGCCAGGAGCACGCGAACAGATACGCAGTATTTT.

The chain employs TRBV5-6 and TRBJ1-1; a possible D gene is TRBD1 (5 bases). CDR3 length: 13 amino acids. Germline V gene data show CDR1 as SGHDT and CDR2 as YYEEEE. V was cut by 5 bases and J by 12 bases, with 20 bases left in between. CDR3 protein: CASRWTYSSLTFF. As DNA, the CDR3 is TGTGCCAGCAGATGGACATACTCGTCGTTAACTTTCTTT.

The V call is TRBV5-1, the J call TRBJ1-1; 7 bases are shared with TRBD1. CDR1 SGHRS and CDR2 YFSETQ come from the germline V gene. The CDR3 has 14 amino acids. The V segment lost 3 bases and the J segment 5 bases; nucleotides outside the gene matches: 7. DNA of the CDR3: TGCGCCAGCAGCTCCGACAGGGTACTAACTGAAGCTTTCTTT. This codes for CASSSDRVLTEAFF. Using reference TRBV5-1 and TRBJ1-1 for the parts outside the CDR3, the full variable domain is KAGVTQTPRYLIKTRGQQVTLSCSPISGHRSVSWYQQTPGQGLQFLFEYFSETQRNKGNFPGRFSGRQFSNSRSEMNVSTLELGDSALYLCASSSDRVLTEAFFGQGTRLTVV.

This chain uses TRBV6-6 with TRBJ2-7; D uncertain. V lost 0 bases to trimming and J lost 3 bases, with 15 bases between them. Germline V gives CDR1 MNHNY, CDR2 SVGAGI (reference sequence). The CDR3 consists of 16 residues. The CDR3 nucleotides are TGTGCCAGCAGTTACTCGTCGCAAGGTGGGCACTACGAGCAGTACTTC. Translating gives CASSYSSQGGHYEQYF.

The chain recombines TRBV7-9 with TRBJ2-1; 11 bases fit TRBD2. The CDR3 has 16 residues. The V and J ends lost 5 bases and 3 bases, in that order; junction bases with no gene match: 6. Germline V CDR1 and CDR2: SEHNR, FQNEAQ (reference sequence). The chain's CDR3 is CASSPGGLAGYNEQFF. Here the CDR3 DNA reads TGTGCCAGCAGCCCTGGAGGACTAGCGGGCTACAATGAGCAGTTCTTC.

The chain combines TRBV7-6 with TRBJ2-7, with a possible D match to TRBD1 (6 bases). The germline V and J ends were trimmed by 1 base and 2 bases, with 18 bases remaining between them. Per germline, CDR1 SGHVS and CDR2 FNYEAQ. The CDR3 has 17 residues. CDR3 protein: CASSLGTGSSIAYEQYF. Here the CDR3 DNA reads TGTGCCAGCAGCTTAGGAACAGGGTCTTCTATTGCCTACGAGCAGTACTTC.

This chain connects TRBV5-8 to TRBJ2-1, with 11 bases aligning to TRBD2. There are 16 residues in the CDR3. In germline, CDR1 is SGHTS, CDR2 YDEGEE. Trimming took 2 bases from V and 3 from J; bases not matched to a gene: 4. This CDR3 reads CASSFSGTSGYNEQFF. The DNA of the CDR3 is TGTGCCAGCAGCTTTTCCGGGACTAGCGGCTACAATGAGCAGTTCTTC.

This rearrangement joins TRBV4-3 to TRBJ2-7; no definite D call. V dropped 0 bases and J dropped 2 bases, with 14 bases sitting between them. CDR1 LGHNA and CDR2 YSLEER come from the germline V gene. The CDR3 spans 16 residues. The CDR3 sequence is CASSQDMASATYEQYF. CDR3 DNA sequence: TGCGCCAGCAGCCAAGATATGGCTAGTGCGACCTACGAGCAGTACTTC.

This clone has only one observation. The J gene is TRBJ1-2, the V gene TRBV15, with D uncertain. With 0 bases removed from V and 0 bases from J, the gap between germline ends came to 8 bases. The CDR3 is 15 amino acids. CDR1 LNHNV and CDR2 YYDKDF come from the germline V gene (reference sequence). The CDR3 bases are TGTGCCACCAGCAGAGATTTGGCAGCTAACTATGGCTACACCTTC. Amino acids: CATSRDLAANYGYTF.

The chain links TRBV7-2 to TRBJ2-3; D may be TRBD2 (6 bases). Germline loops: CDR1 SGHTA, CDR2 FQGNSA. V dropped 1 base and J dropped 8 bases, with 16 bases sitting between them. The CDR3 is 15 amino acids. DNA of the CDR3: TGTGCCAGCAGCTTAGAAAGAGGGCGGGGAGGTACGCAGTATTTT. Protein product: CASSLERGRGGTQYF.

This chain uses TRBV6-5 with TRBJ1-1; 7 nucleotides line up with TRBD1. The V segment lost 6 bases and the J segment 4 bases; nucleotides outside the gene matches: 8. Germline CDR1 is MNHEY and CDR2 is SVGAGI. The CDR3 is made up of 14 amino acids. The CDR3 loop is CASSLTGRGTEAFF. CDR3 DNA sequence: TGTGCCAGCAGCCTGACAGGGCGCGGCACTGAAGCTTTCTTT.

The rearrangement links TRBV25-1 to TRBJ2-7; D possibly corresponds to TRBD2 (6 bases). CDR1 MGHDK and CDR2 SYGVNS come from the germline V gene. V lost 10 bases, J lost 4 bases, and 17 bases lay in between. The CDR3 is made up of 13 amino acids. This chain's CDR3 is CATGRAGMYEQYF. The CDR3 region has the DNA TGTGCCACCGGACGGGCGGGGATGTACGAGCAGTACTTC.

CDR3 sequence: CASSQDSYEQYF. As DNA, the CDR3 is TGTGCCAGCAGCCAGGATTCCTACGAGCAGTACTTC. V usage is TRBV4-2 and J usage is TRBJ2-7, with D uncertain. CDR1 and CDR2 (germline): LGHNA, YNFKEQ. The CDR3 has 12 residues. The V and J ends lost 3 bases and 1 base respectively, with 4 bases between them.

The chain has TRBV5-8 and TRBJ2-1; the match to TRBD2 covers 10 bases. The CDR3 is 17 amino acids. The V and J ends lost 0 bases and 8 bases, in that order; junction bases with no gene match: 11. Germline V gene data show CDR1 as SGHTS and CDR2 as YDEGEE. The DNA for the CDR3 is TGTGCCAGCAGCTTGGGGCTTGGGCCTAGCGGGAGCGATGAGCAGTTCTTC. Translated, it gives CASSLGLGPSGSDEQFF.

The V gene is TRBV7-9, the J gene TRBJ1-1, with D tentatively TRBD1 (6 bases). The V end was cut by 4 bases, the J end by 3 bases, with 9 bases between. The CDR3 runs to 13 residues. The germline gives CDR1 SEHNR, CDR2 FQNEAQ (reference sequence). CDR3 DNA: TGTGCCAGCAGCTACAACAGGGACACTGAAGCTTTCTTT. Its translation is CASSYNRDTEAFF. The full variable domain, in which reference TRBV7-9 and TRBJ1-1 provide the parts outside the CDR3, is DTGVSQNPRHKITKRGQNVTFRCDPISEHNRLYWYRQTLGQGPEFLTYFQNEAQLEKSRLLSDRFSAERPKGSFSTLEIQRTEQGDSAMYLCASSYNRDTEAFFGQGTRLTVV.

V gene TRBV12-3 or TRBV12-4 combines with J gene TRBJ2-3; the D is unclear. There are 12 residues in the CDR3. Deletions cut 5 bases from V and 4 bases from J, with 7 bases between. The CDR3 here is CASSQVPDTQYF. CDR3 DNA sequence: TGTGCCAGCAGTCAAGTTCCAGATACGCAGTATTTT.

V usage is TRBV10-2 and J usage is TRBJ2-7; D is possibly TRBD2 (5 bases). CDR1 WSHSY and CDR2 SAAADI come from the germline V gene. V dropped 2 bases and J dropped 0 bases, with 8 bases sitting between them. The CDR3 has 14 amino acids. Here the CDR3 DNA reads TGCGCCAGCAGTGAGGAGCGGAGCTCCTACGAGCAGTACTTC. Protein: CASSEERSSYEQYF.

The V and J genes are TRBV10-3 and TRBJ1-2, with a tentative D call TRBD1 (6 bases). The germline V and J ends were trimmed by 4 bases and 8 bases, with 17 bases remaining between them. Per the germline V gene, CDR1 is ENHRY and CDR2 is SYGVKD. CDR3 length: 14 amino acids. The DNA of the CDR3 is TGTGCCATCAGTGCATATGGGGCAGGGGAAGGCTACACCTTC. Amino acids: CAISAYGAGEGYTF.